This TCR beta chain originates from a study of cytomegalovirus exposure and HLA in healthy donors (TCRdb year 2017). Study-wide context: An earlier analysis of roughly 610 of the donors reported 276 Gb of sequence data and 95 million to 140 million unique TCR beta sequences obtained from around 180 million T cells. In a later analysis, previously published TCR beta repertoires from 666 donors were re-analyzed and high-resolution HLA genotyping was added so that TCR occurrence patterns could be studied. To decide whether each TCR beta V gene segment behaved as functional or pseudogenic, an earlier analysis of nearly 600 of the donors relied on high-throughput TCR beta sequencing. The aim of the study was to test whether cataloging public T cell receptors could identify signatures of past pathogen exposure. Along with the approximately 700-subject first cohort, a separate validation cohort of around 110 different subjects was used. About 320 gigabases of sequencing data and approximately 93 million unique TCR sequences were included in an early release covering about 700 HLA-typed donors. The study used immunosequencing to profile the T cell repertoires of 600 to 850 subjects and linked those repertoires to cytomegalovirus serostatus. HLA typing covered class I and class II loci at four-digit resolution. Every discovery cohort repertoire had been produced on one sequencing platform. The genetic ancestry cluster associated with self-reported Caucasian donors included 70% to 85% of the roughly 360 genotyped donors. A few DR-DQ haplotypes were handled as single units for association and clustering because linkage in the cohort was strong. Donor age, sex, ethnicity and CMV serostatus were collected together with the repertoire data. Across around 400 genotyped donors of the cohort, an average of about 200,000 unique TCR beta nucleotide sequences per donor were sequenced, and 15% to 20% of those sequences were non-productive. In the later analysis, no new phenotypic data were used to find candidate immune exposures; instead, reliance was placed on TCR beta sequences and their occurrence across donors. The number of donors typed differed by locus, with 629-630 for A, B, C, DRB1 and DQB1, about 500 for DQA1, 600 to 610 for DPA1, and around 450 for DPB1. To predict cytomegalovirus infection status, the study brought together high-throughput TCR immunosequencing, statistical association of individual TCRs with disease status, and machine learning. A later genetic analysis used genome-wide SNP genotypes for about 60% of the 666 donors, treating that subset as a discovery cohort. General findings and caveats noted by the study authors: Most CMV-associated TCR beta chains appeared to be HLA-restricted in a later analysis, and the HLA associations seemed to be driven largely by CMV exposure. A further reported finding was that TCR beta sequences accurately predicted the HLA-A and HLA-B alleles for most subjects in the first cohort. The cohort was sequenced for TCR beta chains only, and without alpha or paired-chain data the features that could be detected were limited. In a later analysis, the rate of TCR association differed among HLA loci, with DRB1 alleles having the most associated TCRs and HLA-C alleles having the fewest. A few of the identified cytomegalovirus-associated TCR beta chains were confirmed in vitro to be specific for cytomegalovirus antigens. The presence/absence analyses assumed that sequencing depth was roughly uniform across donors, and that assumption may not be true. In an earlier analysis of about 600 of the donors, most TCR beta V segments appeared in productive rearrangements about 87% or about 30% of the time, broadly matching IMGT annotations. The only immune exposure information available for the cohort was CMV serostatus. Several of the top co-occurrence clusters appeared to be linked to parvovirus B19, influenza, CMV and Epstein-Barr virus, according to a later analysis. Because HLA typing was unavailable for some donors at each locus, only the typed subset was used in association tests. In the study, around 150 TCR beta chains were listed as associated with cytomegalovirus. Because the 87-base-pair reads could not distinguish some IMGT-functional V segments, including TRBV6-2 and TRBV6-3, those segments were excluded. At a false discovery rate of 0.05, a later analysis linked 16,951 TCR beta sequences to specific HLA alleles. In a later genetic analysis, a missense DCLRE1C variant was associated with V-gene and J-gene trimming of TCR beta chains, and the association was replicated in an independent cohort. The authors suggested that the approach could potentially be extended to other disease states and immunological phenotypes. Compared with equally common non-associated chains, HLA-associated TCR beta chains in a later analysis were more clonally expanded and had lower generation probabilities. About 17 rarely observed V segments, including chromosome 9 orphons, were excluded from the earlier analysis of approximately 500 of the donors because counts were too low. Strong co-occurrence of HLA alleles, especially DR and DQ, made assigning TCR associations to individual alleles difficult. Compared with the 666-donor mean, donors in an Asian-associated ancestry cluster had fewer N-insertions in productive TCRs, according to a later genetic analysis. Cytomegalovirus status was reported to be diagnosed by the classifier with high specificity and sensitivity in both the original and validation cohorts. A group of highly shared sequence variants was considered likely to be a technical artifact of the sequencing pipeline. Across donors, most TCR sequences were observed very rarely, whereas some public TCRs were present in many individuals. Linkage disequilibrium might explain the correlated functional status among segregating V segments, but an unknown experimental factor could not be ruled out.

Including the terminal cysteine and phenylalanine, the CDR3 comprises 16 residues. Of all the DNA, just the CDR3 is kept, 48 bases in frame from base 1. Compared with germline, V lacks 1 base and J lacks 3 bases; bases without a gene match: 3. Taken from the germline V gene (reference sequence), the CDR1 and CDR2 loops are LNHNV and YYDKDF. For this clone: It has no known antigen specificity. No quality values exist for individual bases; no much larger clone is one base distant.

The method was the immunoSEQ multiplex PCR assay. For the multiplex PCR, a mixture combining 60 forward primers for TCR Vbeta segments and 13 reverse primers for TCR Jbeta segments was used. A multiplex PCR assay on genomic DNA amplified the CDR3 region of rearranged TCR beta genes. The Illumina HiSeq System was used to sequence the amplified TCR beta libraries as 87-base-pair reads. The authors processed their data as follows. Across the roughly 640 repertoires, a later analysis counted 75 million to 90 million unique TCR beta chains, approximately 12 million of which were shared by at least two donors. Raw reads were error-corrected and collapsed into unique sequences by a nearest-neighbor algorithm in which closely related sequences were merged to remove PCR and sequencing errors. CDR3 sequences were aligned to IMGT reference sequences to assign V, D and J gene segments. Each retained sequence needed at least a six-nucleotide match to both a V gene segment and a J gene segment. A rearrangement was called productive if the CDR3 had no stop codons and remained in frame with V and J, and every other rearrangement was called non-productive. Following IMGT convention, CDR3 was defined as the stretch from the second conserved V-encoded cysteine to the conserved J-encoded phenylalanine. Sequences without an unambiguous match to a single V gene segment were excluded from the earlier analysis of about 600 of the donors. An earlier analysis of several hundred of the donors classified V segments as functional when productive rearrangements were above 56.7% and as segregating when the standard deviation between donors was above 5%. A statistical classification framework was developed to diagnose cytomegalovirus status using the catalog of TCR beta chain sequences. In a later analysis, V and J genes were assigned by comparing TCR nucleotide sequences against IMGT/GENE-DB human TR gene sequences. In a later analysis, CDR3 sequences and most-parsimonious VDJ recombination scenarios were assigned using the TCRdist pipeline. In a later analysis, each TCR beta chain was defined by its CDR3 amino acid sequence together with its V-gene family, and reads without a unique V-gene family were excluded. In a later analysis, 450 to 600 highly shared, low-generation-probability nucleotide sequences were removed to address suspected cross-contamination and a sequencing artifact. In a later analysis, a clonal expansion index was calculated for each public chain from normalized within-repertoire ranks of inferred template counts. In a later analysis, generation probabilities were computed with a VDJ recombination model fitted to out-of-frame rearrangements, and the resulting probabilities were checked against IGoR. Hypergeometric tests were used in a later analysis to score TCR-TCR, TCR-HLA and TCR-CMV co-occurrence, with a repertoire-size bias correction applied to the TCR pairs. In a later analysis, false discovery rates were estimated by permuting HLA or CMV assignments 20 times. In a later analysis, co-occurring TCRs were grouped using DBSCAN, and TCRdist sequence similarity was added for clustering within HLA-allele-positive subsets. Co-occurrence clustering excluded repertoires with fewer than 30,000 or more than 120,000 public chains, plus five with anomalous nucleotide sharing. This immuneACCESS table, as held by TCRdb, lists in-frame sequences with V and J called but not all clones. Of the missing ones, under half trace to an unresolved V gene in checked studies; the others have no known cause. That table furnishes V, J and clone size, whereas the DNA furnished D and trimming. The sample table holds about 130,000 clones, of which about 68% were seen once. The top ten constitute 3% to 5% of the sample.

The cohort was made up of approximately 700 healthy bone marrow donors. All cohort members were sampled while nominally healthy, although unrecorded immune exposures were likely present. The donor was CMV seropositive and was included in the group of around 300 seropositive cohort members. A peripheral blood sample was provided by each donor, and peripheral blood mononuclear cells were used for TCR beta sequencing. The Qiagen DNeasy Blood Extraction Kit was used to extract genomic DNA from the blood cell samples. The V gene is TRBV15 and the J gene is TRBJ2-2; 9 middle bases align to TRBD2. Sequencing was performed on PBMCs. The sequence was collected from a man between 35 and 55 years old in good health and CMV-seropositive. At the DNA level, the sequence is TGTGCCACCAGCAGAGTAGCGGGAGCACACACCGGGGAGCTGTTTTTT. Its protein product is CATSRVAGAHTGELFF.